Included here is one T cell receptor (beta chain) sequence, with context. Its target is not known. The data derive from a study of T-cell memory formation after mild COVID-19. Study-level findings and limits: Pre-infection memory held some responding clones, suggesting pre-existing cross-reactive T cells responded. Clones that contracted from day 15 to 85 had balanced CD4/CD8; later expanders were CD4+ biased.

A single record per CDR3 protein comes from TCRdb applying MiXCR to the 5' RACE reads. Found here are hundreds of thousands of distinct CDR3 sequences, 20% to 25% of them singletons; the top ten hold roughly an eighth. Germline-derived CDR1 and CDR2 are SNHLY and FYNNEI. The CDR3 runs to 18 residues. Unmatched junction bases numbered 13, after V lost 0 bases and J lost 2 bases. Input material: PBMCs or a T cell subset sorted from them (not recorded which). The TCR comes from an adult woman who had mild COVID-19 (a few samples of this study predate the infection). Cell type and time point are not known. The chain carries TRBV2 and TRBJ2-7, with 7 bases that match TRBD2. The DNA for the CDR3 is TGTGCCAGCAGTGAAGCGCTTTCCAGCGGGGCTACTCCCTACGAGCAGTACTTC. Encoded protein: CASSEALSSGATPYEQYF. The full variable domain, rest sourced from reference TRBV2 and TRBJ2-7, is EPEVTQTPSHQVTQMGQEVILRCVPISNHLYFYWYRQILGQKVEFLVSFYNNEISEKSEIFDDQFSVERPDGSNFTLKIRSTKLEDSAMYFCASSEALSSGATPYEQYFGPGTRLTVT.